This TCR beta chain comes out of a study of T cell changes during pregnancy in multiple sclerosis. CDR1 is SGHTA, CDR2 FQGNSA, per germline. CDR3 length: 12 amino acids. V dropped 5 bases and J dropped 6 bases, with 9 bases sitting between them. The protocol was immunoSEQ multiplex PCR, while the TCRdb copy is restricted to in-frame clones and leaves out a portion. This repertoire shows about 57,000 clones, approximately 92% found once; its top ten account for around 0.76%. The sequenced sample was CD4+ T cells from peripheral blood mononuclear cells, obtained in the third trimester of pregnancy. The source is a female donor with multiple sclerosis, enrolled in a pregnancy study. This chain joins TRBV7-2 and TRBJ2-3; D unclear. The CDR3 region has the DNA TGTGCCAGCAGCCCGACTGGTGATACGCAGTATTTT. Translated, it gives CASSPTGDTQYF.